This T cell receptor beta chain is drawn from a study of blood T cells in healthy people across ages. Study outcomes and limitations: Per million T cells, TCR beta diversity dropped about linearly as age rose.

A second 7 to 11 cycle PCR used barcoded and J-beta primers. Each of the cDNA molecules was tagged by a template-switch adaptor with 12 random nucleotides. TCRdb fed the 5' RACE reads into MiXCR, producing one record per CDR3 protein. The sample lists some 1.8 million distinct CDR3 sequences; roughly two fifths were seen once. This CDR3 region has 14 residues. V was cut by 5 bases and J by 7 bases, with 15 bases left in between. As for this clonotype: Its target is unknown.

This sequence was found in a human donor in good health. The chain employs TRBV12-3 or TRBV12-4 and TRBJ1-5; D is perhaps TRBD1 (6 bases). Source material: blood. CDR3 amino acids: CASSRGGTDQPQHF. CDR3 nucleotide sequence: TGTGCCAGCAGTCGGGGGGGCACGGACCAGCCCCAGCATTTT.